Shown below are 20 T cell receptor beta chains from a single sample sequenced in a study of blood T cell repertoires in COVID-19. Assay used: immunoSEQ multiplex PCR; TCRdb lists only in-frame clones, some missing. This table has about 180,000 clones, about 85% appearing once. Specimen: peripheral blood. The receptor source for this set is a woman aged 50 to 60 with COVID-19, enrolled during active disease.

This clone occurred a few times. This chain uses TRBV6-5 with TRBJ2-7; maybe TRBD2 (5 bases). Germline loops: CDR1 MNHEY, CDR2 SVGAGI. The V end was cut by 4 bases, the J end by 5 bases, with 12 bases between. The CDR3 contains 13 residues. The CDR3 DNA is TGTGCCAGCAGTTTTTCATTCGGGGACGAGCAGTACTTC. Its protein product is CASSFSFGDEQYF.

The chain uses TRBV7-2 and TRBJ2-1; TRBD1 aligns across 9 bases. Germline V CDR1 and CDR2: SGHTA, FQGNSA. The V segment lost 5 bases and the J segment 9 bases; nucleotides outside the gene matches: 8. There are 14 residues in the CDR3. For the CDR3, the DNA is TGTGCCAGCAGCACGGACAGGGGAGGTTCTGAGCAGTTCTTC. Residues: CASSTDRGGSEQFF.

To note about this clone: This specimen includes other DNA sequences encoding the same CDR3. The chain links TRBV4-2 to TRBJ2-5; TRBD1 agrees at 8 bases. CDR1 LGHNA and CDR2 YNFKEQ come from the germline V gene. This CDR3 region has 14 residues. Trimming removed 0 bases from V and 5 bases from J; junction bases left unmatched: 2. CDR3 sequence (DNA): TGTGCCAGCAGCCAAGAGGACAGGGACGAGACCCAGTACTTC. This codes for CASSQEDRDETQYF.

The chain combines TRBV4-3 with TRBJ2-1; D possibly corresponds to TRBD2 (7 bases). Germline CDR1 LGHNA, CDR2 YSLEER. Trimming left V 0 bases short and J 5 bases short, with 14 bases between. The length of the CDR3 is 16 residues. CDR3 DNA: TGCGCCAGCAGCCAAGAGGCGGGGGCGAGTCACAATGAGCAGTTCTTC. It specifies CASSQEAGASHNEQFF.

The V and J genes are TRBV19 and TRBJ1-3; D is perhaps TRBD1 (6 bases). The germline V gene has CDR1 LNHDA and CDR2 SQIVND (reference sequence). This CDR3 contains 15 residues. Trimming removed 7 bases at V and 2 bases at J, with 15 bases between. The CDR3 loop is CASNPTGFTGNTIYF. As DNA, the CDR3 is TGTGCCAGTAACCCAACAGGGTTCACTGGAAACACCATATATTTT.

This clone was observed once. Here the CDR3 DNA reads TGTGCCAGCAGTTTTACCAGCTATGGCTACACCTTC. It codes for CASSFTSYGYTF. The rearrangement uses TRBV12-3 or TRBV12-4 and TRBJ1-2; no clear D gene. The length of the CDR3 is 12 residues. V lost 3 bases and J 4 bases, leaving 6 bases between the germline ends.

The count of this clone is one. The chain carries TRBV7-9 and TRBJ1-3, with D hard to call. V was pared by 0 bases and J by 0 bases, with 18 bases between. Germline V CDR1 and CDR2: SEHNR, FQNEAQ (reference sequence). There are 19 residues in the CDR3. In DNA form, the CDR3 reads TGTGCCAGCAGCTTAGCGCTAGTGGTCTTGACTAACTCTGGAAACACCATATATTTT. Protein product: CASSLALVVLTNSGNTIYF.

The rearrangement joins TRBV28 to TRBJ1-1; a possible D gene is TRBD1 (6 bases). The germline V gene encodes CDR1 MDHEN and CDR2 SYDVKM. This CDR3 is 16 amino acids long. Trimming stripped 3 bases from V and 1 base from J, with 15 bases between. The CDR3 DNA sequence: TGTGCCAGCAGTTTTCCAGGGGCGGCTAAGAACACTGAAGCTTTCTTT. Translated, it gives CASSFPGAAKNTEAFF. Variable domain in full (rest from reference TRBV28 and TRBJ1-1): DVKVTQSSRYLVKRTGEKVFLECVQDMDHENMFWYRQDPGLGLRLIYFSYDVKMKEKGDIPEGYSVSREKKERFSLILESASTNQTSMYLCASSFPGAAKNTEAFFGQGTRLTVV.

This clone was detected only a few times. J is TRBJ1-5 and V is TRBV7-6; perhaps TRBD1 as D (5 bases). This CDR3 has 15 amino acids. Germline CDR1 is SGHVS and CDR2 is FNYEAQ. V was shortened by 2 bases and J by 5 bases, with 13 bases between the two germline ends. The CDR3 region is CASSLSPVGHQPQHF. CDR3 sequence (DNA): TGTGCCAGCAGCTTATCACCGGTGGGGCATCAGCCCCAGCATTTT.

V gene TRBV30 combines with J gene TRBJ1-1; the match to TRBD1 covers 7 bases. V lost 2 bases, J lost 1 base, and 7 bases stayed unmatched. The CDR3 spans 15 residues. The germline V gene has CDR1 GTSNPN and CDR2 SVGIG (reference sequence). This CDR3 is CAWSSRGSTNTEAFF. The DNA of the CDR3 is TGTGCCTGGAGTAGCAGGGGGTCAACGAACACTGAAGCTTTCTTT. Drawing the rest from reference TRBV30 and TRBJ1-1, the complete variable domain is SQTIHQWPATLVQPVGSPLSLECTVEGTSNPNLYWYRQAAGRGLQLLFYSVGIGQISSEVPQNLSASRPQDRQFILSSKKLLLSDSGFYLCAWSSRGSTNTEAFFGQGTRLTVV.

The rearrangement links TRBV27 to TRBJ1-6, with 11 nucleotides matching TRBD1. With 4 bases clipped from V and 0 bases from J, the junction kept 8 bases outside the gene matches. This CDR3 is 19 amino acids long. The germline V gene encodes CDR1 MNHEY and CDR2 SMNVEV (reference sequence). The CDR3 DNA is TGTGCCAGCAGTTCAAGACCGGGACAGGGGGGCTCCTATAATTCACCCCTCCACTTT. This codes for CASSSRPGQGGSYNSPLHF.

The V call is TRBV6-1, the J call TRBJ2-3; TRBD2 matches at 10 bases. Germline V gives CDR1 MNHNS, CDR2 SASEGT. The CDR3 totals 18 residues. V lost 4 bases to trimming and J lost 0 bases; unmatched junction nucleotides: 10. CDR3 sequence (DNA): TGTGCCAGCAGTGCCGCCGCGAGCGGGGGGGGTAGCACAGATACGCAGTATTTT. Its translation: CASSAAASGGGSTDTQYF.

V usage is TRBV27 and J usage is TRBJ1-5, with TRBD1 identical over 9 bases. Losses at the gene ends were 6 bases for V and 0 bases for J; bases not matched to a gene: 9. This CDR3 contains 17 residues. Germline V gives CDR1 MNHEY, CDR2 SMNVEV (reference sequence). CDR3 nucleotides: TGTGCCAGCAGGCCAACAGGGGGCGTGTATAGCAATCAGCCCCAGCATTTT. Amino acids: CASRPTGGVYSNQPQHF.

The chain joins TRBV7-2 to TRBJ2-5; a possible D gene is TRBD2 (6 bases). CDR1 and CDR2 (germline): SGHTA, FQGNSA. This CDR3 contains 14 residues. The V and J ends lost 3 bases and 2 bases respectively, with 10 bases between them. CDR3 amino acids: CASSFRRGQETQYF. The CDR3 DNA reads as TGTGCCAGCAGCTTCCGTCGGGGGCAAGAGACCCAGTACTTC. Full variable domain (rest looked up from reference TRBV7-2 and TRBJ2-5): GAGVSQSPSNKVTEKGKDVELRCDPISGHTALYWYRQSLGQGLEFLIYFQGNSAPDKSGLPSDRFSAERTGGSVSTLTIQRTQQEDSAVYLCASSFRRGQETQYFGPGTRLLVL.

The chain uses TRBV5-1 and TRBJ2-6; TRBD1 agrees at 8 bases. The CDR3 sequence is 20 residues long. Germline CDR1 and CDR2: SGHRS and YFSETQ. Trimming cost V 5 bases and J 0 bases; bases outside gene matches: 16. CDR3 DNA sequence: TGCGCCAGCAGGCCCGGACAGGGTCTTCGGAAAAGCTCTGGGGCCAACGTCCTGACTTTC. Encoded protein: CASRPGQGLRKSSGANVLTF.

This clone turned up a few times. The chain links TRBV28 to TRBJ1-4; no reliable D call. This CDR3 contains 8 residues. Germline-derived CDR1 and CDR2 are MDHEN and SYDVKM. Written as DNA, the CDR3 is TGTGCGGCGGGAAAACTGTTTTTT. This encodes CAAGKLFF.

The chain combines TRBV7-2 with TRBJ1-2, with 9 bases identical to TRBD1. V shed 5 bases and J 2 bases; nucleotides not matched to a gene: 6. The CDR3 runs 15 residues. Germline CDR1 SGHTA, CDR2 FQGNSA. CDR3: CASSRDRALNYGYTF. CDR3 coding DNA: TGTGCCAGCAGCCGGGACAGGGCGCTAAACTATGGCTACACCTTC.

This chain connects TRBV6-2 or TRBV6-3 to TRBJ2-1; no firm D call. V lost 6 bases and J lost 3, with 9 bases in between. Germline V lookup: CDR1 MNHEY, CDR2 SVGEGT. This CDR3 is 13 amino acids long. This chain's CDR3 is CASSPLSYNEQFF. CDR3 bases: TGTGCCAGCAGCCCTCTTAGCTACAATGAGCAGTTCTTC.

This clone was seen a handful of times. CDR3 sequence: CASSFGQGVAGELFF. DNA for the CDR3: TGTGCCAGCAGCTTCGGACAGGGAGTCGCCGGGGAGCTGTTTTTT. The chain combines TRBV7-9 with TRBJ2-2; 8 bases match TRBD1. Germline CDR1 is SEHNR and CDR2 is FQNEAQ (reference sequence). V shed 3 bases, J shed 6 bases, and the junction held 6 bases outside the gene matches. The CDR3 covers 15 residues.

This rearrangement joins TRBV5-1 to TRBJ1-1; a weak D match, TRBD1 (5 bases). Germline-derived CDR1 and CDR2 are SGHRS and YFSETQ. V was pared by 4 bases and J by 0 bases, with 16 bases between. CDR3 length: 16 amino acids. The chain's CDR3 is CASSPGEAQVNTEAFF. CDR3 DNA sequence: TGCGCCAGCAGCCCTGGGGAAGCACAGGTGAACACTGAAGCTTTCTTT.